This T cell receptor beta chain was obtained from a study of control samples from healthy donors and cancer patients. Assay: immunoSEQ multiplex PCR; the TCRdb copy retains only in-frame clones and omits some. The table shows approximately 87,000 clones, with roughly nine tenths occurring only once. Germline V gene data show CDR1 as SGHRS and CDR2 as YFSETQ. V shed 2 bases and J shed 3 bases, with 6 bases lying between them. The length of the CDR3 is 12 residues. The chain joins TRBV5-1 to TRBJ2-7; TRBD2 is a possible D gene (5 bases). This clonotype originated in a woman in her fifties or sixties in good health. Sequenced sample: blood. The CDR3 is CASSFEGYEQYF. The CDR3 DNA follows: TGCGCCAGCAGCTTTGAGGGCTACGAGCAGTACTTC.